Here is one T cell receptor beta chain with its context. Only a few counts were recorded for this clonotype. What antigen it recognizes has not been identified. It has no much larger one-base neighbor in the sample; base qualities were not kept. Donors were about 36 systemically healthy Caucasian individuals from Russia aged roughly 6 to 100 years. About 10 milliliters of peripheral blood were collected from each donor into EDTA-treated Vacutainer tubes. Ficoll-Paque density-gradient centrifugation was used to isolate PBMCs, with at least 7 million per sample. Total RNA, at least 5 micrograms per sample, was extracted from PBMCs with Trizol reagent. Naive CD45RAhigh/CD27high T cell percentages were measured by flow cytometry on a PBMC aliquot from every donor. Libraries were prepared through 5' RACE. The sample was run on an Illumina HiSeq 2500. A second PCR of roughly 6 to 11 cycles was performed with a sample-barcoded 5' primer and a J-beta primer mix. A template-switch 5' adaptor carrying 12 random nucleotides introduced a unique molecular identifier onto each TCR beta cDNA molecule. Each sample yielded at least 2.5 million CDR3-containing paired-end reads. First-strand cDNA was synthesized from all RNA with the Mint cDNA synthesis kit, primed by a TRBC-specific oligonucleotide. Following uracil-DNA glycosylase treatment, a first 18-cycle PCR with universal primers M1SS and BC2_uni_R was performed on all cDNA. The study's own analysis went as follows. For normalization, 1 million high-quality reads were randomly selected from each sample, with every read carrying a distinct molecular identifier. Instead of being binned into consensus sequences, reads that shared molecular identifiers were thrown out. MiTCR, run with a Q25 quality threshold and the strictest error-elimination algorithm, handled CDR3 identification, clonotype clustering and error correction. A nonparametric unseen species model with Euler transformation was used to estimate a lower bound on total TCR beta diversity. Using fastp trimming at Q25 and MiXCR clonotype assembly, TCRdb reanalyzed the public sequencing data and kept in-frame beta chains. Rows are combined by CDR3 protein, so each entry shows the most common genes and DNA. TCRdb's processing, not the study's, gives the V and J calls here. This sample holds about 800,000 distinct CDR3 sequences; roughly 25% were observed only once. The ten largest account for roughly 3.8% of the sample.

The CDR3 numbers 12 residues from cysteine through phenylalanine. Only the CDR3 DNA is retained, 36 bases long and in frame from the first base. At the junction V is shortened by 5 bases and J by 7 bases, with 12 bases in between. From a lookup of the germline V gene (reference sequence), CDR1 and CDR2 are DFQATT and SNEGSKA. This specimen comes from a study of blood T cells in healthy people across ages (dated by TCRdb to between 2014 and 2016). Regarding the research as a whole: In model experiments, template switching captured roughly one uniquely barcoded TCR beta cDNA molecule for every two T cells. Using deep sequencing normalized with unique cDNA molecular identifiers, the study measured how TCR beta repertoire diversity changes with age. Four age groups were formed from the donors: young (average approximately 16 years), middle-aged (roughly 38), aged (62) and long-lived (82). For two donors (one aged 18 to 29 and one aged 80 or older), the study analyzed two additional independent replicas of 1 million unique cDNA reads from the same blood draw.

The full study reports these points: Total diversity estimates from one million sequenced T cells were considered lower bounds and underestimates. A strong correlation was found between observed TCR beta diversity and the percentage of naive T cells measured by flow cytometry. Compared with the aged group, the long-lived group had more naive CD4+ T cells, fewer expanded clones and increased TCR diversity, a pattern suggesting age selection. Because profiling used bulk unsorted PBMCs, naive and antigen-experienced compartments could not be compared conclusively. Because the CMV infection status of the donors was unknown, age-related changes in expanded clonotypes may potentially have been confounded. As age increased, observed TCR beta diversity per million T cells dropped in a roughly linear way, and a significant reduction was already evident by age about 40.

The sample also formed part of further work on T cells of mothers and their children. As that second paper reports: Nine systemically healthy Caucasian individuals served as donors, namely three mothers together with their six children. cDNA synthesis consumed the entire amount of extracted RNA, loaded at approximately 1.5 ug RNA in each 15 ul reaction. In the second PCR, sample barcodes and 2-4 random nucleotides were introduced via the M1S primer. Each mother yielded over 8 million TCR beta CDR3 reads and each child a few million reads. Thymic selection similarly shapes TCR recombination output in related and unrelated pairs, with minor effect from inherited differences. Normalized repertoire overlap was always slightly but never significantly higher in related than unrelated mother-child pairs. No persistent microchimeric T cell clones were found, with a detection sensitivity of roughly 99 clones per million clonotypes. To look for features that set related mother-child pairs apart from unrelated individuals, the researchers ran deep NGS to compare the TCR beta repertoires of mothers and children. On average, the children were roughly 10 +/- 4 years old, while the mothers were about 40 +/- 4 years old. After adapters were ligated using NEBNext reagents, the libraries underwent 100+100 nt paired-end sequencing on an Illumina HiSeq 2000. To prevent cross-contamination, the mother and child libraries were prepared one month apart and sequenced in separate runs. For each donor, between about 450,000 and 2,300,000 distinct TCR beta clonotypes were identified. Naive TCR beta clonotypes were estimated from low-frequency clonotypes matched to each donor's FACS-determined naive share, without sorting.

Material: blood. The chain was built from TRBV20-1 and TRBJ1-5, with the D gene not clear enough to name. The sequence was collected from a boy aged 10-17 years in good health. The nucleotide sequence is given as TGCAGTGCTGCCCAGGTGGGCCAGCCCCAGCATTTT. Its protein product is CSAAQVGQPQHF.